One sample yielded the 32 T cell receptor beta chains listed below, sequenced in a study of control samples from healthy donors and cancer patients. TCRdb's copy holds only in-frame clones and misses some; the assay was immunoSEQ multiplex PCR. Among 150,000 to 200,000 clones, 85% to 90% were seen once, and the ten largest hold 4.9%. Sequenced: blood. The source is a woman aged 25-40 years in good health.

This clone appeared a single time. V gene TRBV5-1 combines with J gene TRBJ1-2; 9 bases are a match to TRBD1. Trimming took 4 bases from V and 3 from J; bases not matched to a gene: 10. The CDR3 has 16 amino acids. CDR1 and CDR2 (germline): SGHRS, YFSETQ. CDR3 coding DNA: TGCGCCAGCAGCCCGGGGGACAGGGAAAGCGACTATGGCTACACCTTC. Protein: CASSPGDRESDYGYTF.

V is TRBV12-3 or TRBV12-4 and J is TRBJ2-7; the D gene is possibly TRBD2 (5 bases). The CDR3 has 13 residues. V shed 3 bases and J shed 2 bases, with 8 bases lying between them. CDR3 in amino acids: CASSFRGTYEQYF. As DNA, the CDR3 is TGTGCCAGCAGTTTCCGGGGAACCTACGAGCAGTACTTC.

The J gene is TRBJ2-6, the V gene TRBV5-4; D gene uncertain. Trimming shortened V by 2 bases and J by 0 bases, and 6 bases separated the two germline ends. The V gene's germline CDR1 is SGHNT and CDR2 YYREEE (reference sequence). This CDR3 spans 15 amino acids. CDR3 region: CASSFRPSGANVLTF. The CDR3, as DNA: TGTGCCAGCAGCTTCCGCCCCTCTGGGGCCAACGTCCTGACTTTC.

The V gene is TRBV9, the J gene TRBJ2-1, with 9 nucleotides matching TRBD2. V shed 0 bases and J 2 bases; nucleotides not matched to a gene: 3. This CDR3 is 16 amino acids long. Germline lookup yields CDR1 SGDLS and CDR2 YYNGEE. The DNA of the CDR3 is TGTGCCAGCAGCGTAGCATCTAGCGGGGCCTACAATGAGCAGTTCTTC. Its protein is CASSVASSGAYNEQFF.

The CDR3 reads CASTPQAGEQYF. Here the CDR3 DNA reads TGTGCCAGCACCCCCCAGGCCGGGGAGCAGTACTTC. The chain links TRBV6-5 to TRBJ2-7; unclear D gene. The length of the CDR3 is 12 residues. CDR1 and CDR2 (germline): MNHEY, SVGAGI. V was clipped by 7 bases and J by 7 bases, with 14 bases between them.

The chain links TRBV6-5 to TRBJ2-5; no clear D gene. Looked up from germline, CDR1 is MNHEY and CDR2 is SVGAGI. With 5 bases removed from V and 0 bases from J, the gap between germline ends came to 13 bases. The CDR3 has 15 amino acids. CDR3 sequence reads: CASSPDFGYQETQYF. The CDR3 coding sequence is TGTGCCAGCAGTCCCGACTTCGGATACCAAGAGACCCAGTACTTC.

V gene TRBV29-1 combines with J gene TRBJ2-3; TRBD2 aligns across 8 bases. Germline V gene data show CDR1 as SQVTM and CDR2 as ANQGSEA. J was trimmed by 6 bases and V by 3 bases; bases with no gene match: 14. The CDR3 is 16 residues long. CDR3 residues: CSVESRLSGSDDTQYF. CDR3 in DNA: TGCAGCGTTGAGAGCCGATTAAGCGGGAGCGACGATACGCAGTATTTT.

The genes are TRBV7-8 and TRBJ2-1; 11 bases map to TRBD2. With 5 bases clipped from V and 6 bases from J, the junction kept 9 bases outside the gene matches. Germline CDR1 and CDR2: SGHVS and FQNEAQ. This CDR3 has 16 amino acids. The CDR3 DNA is TGTGCCAGCAGCCCTCATAGCGGGAGGGCCGGCAATGAGCAGTTCTTC. Protein product: CASSPHSGRAGNEQFF.

This chain connects TRBV27 to TRBJ2-1; either TRBD1 or TRBD2 may supply D (5 bases each). Germline loops: CDR1 MNHEY, CDR2 SMNVEV (reference sequence). V dropped 3 bases and J dropped 3 bases, with 12 bases sitting between them. This CDR3 region has 15 residues. CDR3 in amino acids: CASSLKGRNYNEQFF. CDR3 coding DNA: TGTGCCAGCAGTTTGAAGGGACGGAACTACAATGAGCAGTTCTTC.

This rearrangement joins TRBV10-1 to TRBJ1-3; D gene ambiguous. This CDR3 contains 13 residues. V was trimmed by 4 bases and J by 2 bases, leaving 6 bases between them. Looked up from germline, CDR1 is WNHNN and CDR2 is SYGVQD (reference sequence). The CDR3, as DNA: TGCGCCAGCAGTGGGGCGGCTGGAAACACCATATATTTT. Residues: CASSGAAGNTIYF.

The gene calls are TRBV2 and TRBJ1-2; 7 bases map to TRBD1. The CDR3 is 14 residues long. V shed 6 bases and J 3 bases; nucleotides not matched to a gene: 7. CDR1 and CDR2 from the germline V gene are SNHLY and FYNNEI. This CDR3 is CASRDLTGYYGYTF. The CDR3 DNA reads TGTGCCAGCAGGGACCTGACAGGGTACTATGGCTACACCTTC.

V and J are TRBV20-1 and TRBJ1-1, with TRBD1 as a possible D gene (5 bases). The germline V gene encodes CDR1 DFQATT and CDR2 SNEGSKA (reference sequence). This CDR3 is 11 amino acids long. As DNA, the CDR3 is TGCAGGGGGCGGAGTGGCACTGAAGCTTTCTTT. Amino acids: CRGRSGTEAFF.

This rearrangement joins TRBV11-2 to TRBJ2-3; 7 bases are shared with TRBD2. Germline assignment: CDR1 SGHAT and CDR2 FQNNGV. Trimming cost V 1 base and J 4 bases; bases outside gene matches: 11. This CDR3 comprises 17 residues. The CDR3 sequence: CASSLALLATSPDTQYF. The CDR3 DNA is TGTGCCAGCAGCTTAGCTTTACTAGCGACTTCCCCAGATACGCAGTATTTT.

The V gene is TRBV6-4, the J gene TRBJ1-2, with a weak D call TRBD1 (6 bases). V shed 0 bases and J shed 6 bases, with 14 bases lying between them. The CDR3 spans 15 residues. From germline, CDR1 is MRHNA and CDR2 SNTAGT. CDR3 region: CASSDSGQGIDGYTF. CDR3 coding DNA: TGTGCCAGCAGTGACTCTGGCCAGGGGATCGATGGCTACACCTTC.

J is TRBJ2-1 and V is TRBV9; D may be TRBD1 (5 bases). Germline V gene data show CDR1 as SGDLS and CDR2 as YYNGEE. The CDR3 runs to 14 residues. V was pared by 0 bases and J by 6 bases, with 10 bases between. CDR3 loop: CASSVATRGNEQFF. In DNA form, the CDR3 reads TGTGCCAGCAGCGTAGCTACAAGGGGCAATGAGCAGTTCTTC.

V and J are TRBV5-5 and TRBJ2-1, with 8 bases identical to TRBD2. CDR1 is SGHKS and CDR2 is YYEKEE in the germline V gene (reference sequence). The junction had 12 bases not matched to a gene; V was cut back by 1 base and J by 9 bases. This CDR3 has 16 residues. CDR3 in DNA: TGTGCCAGCAGCTTGAGGGTTGCGGGAGGTTCTAGTGAGCAGTTCTTC. Amino acid sequence: CASSLRVAGGSSEQFF.

The J gene is TRBJ1-3, the V gene TRBV12-3 or TRBV12-4; D is ambiguous. V lost 5 bases to trimming and J lost 2 bases, with 7 bases between them. The CDR3 loop spans 13 amino acids. The CDR3 reads CASSVDTGNTIYF. The CDR3 bases are TGTGCCAGCAGTGTTGACACTGGAAACACCATATATTTT.

Comments on this clone: An end of the junction differs from the germline gene, which may be a read error. The rearrangement joins TRBV12-3 or TRBV12-4 to TRBJ2-7; no definite D call. This CDR3 is built from 9 residues. This chain's CDR3 is CASSLDRTF. DNA of the CDR3: TGTGCCAGCAGTTTGGACCGCACCTTC.

V usage is TRBV19 and J usage is TRBJ1-6; D is unclear. CDR1 is LNHDA, CDR2 SQIVND, per germline (reference sequence). Trimming stripped 2 bases from V and 7 bases from J, with 9 bases between. CDR3 size: 14 residues. The CDR3 nucleotides read TGTGCCAGTAGTATAAACGTTAGGAATTCACCCCTCCACTTT. Protein product: CASSINVRNSPLHF.

The chain links TRBV4-1 to TRBJ2-7, with 8 bases identical to TRBD1. J gave up 7 bases and V 3 bases, and 11 bases lay outside the gene matches. The CDR3 is 15 amino acids. Per germline, CDR1 MGHRA and CDR2 YSYEKL. The CDR3 sequence: CASSQGTGGSWEQYV. The CDR3 coding sequence is TGCGCCAGCAGCCAGGGTACAGGGGGATCGTGGGAGCAGTACGTC.

The chain employs TRBV6-2 or TRBV6-3 and TRBJ1-2; D possibly corresponds to TRBD1 (5 bases). Germline loops: CDR1 MNHEY, CDR2 SVGEGT. V was pared by 4 bases and J by 4 bases, with 10 bases between. The CDR3 consists of 13 residues. The CDR3 protein is CASSSGRIYGYTF. The CDR3 DNA reads TGTGCCAGCAGTTCGGGACGGATCTATGGCTACACCTTC.

The chain couples TRBV6-1 to TRBJ1-5; D may be TRBD1 (6 bases). Deletions cut 4 bases from V and 3 bases from J, with 16 bases between. CDR3 size: 16 residues. Germline V CDR1 and CDR2: MNHNS, SASEGT. DNA of the CDR3: TGTGCCAGCAGTGCACTACAGGGTATGGACAATCAGCCCCAGCATTTT. Amino acid sequence: CASSALQGMDNQPQHF.

The CDR3 region has the DNA TGTGCCAGCAGCCGGGAATCAGCCCAGCATTTT. Residues: CASSRESAQHF. The chain couples TRBV28 to TRBJ1-5, with D hard to call. Trimming took off 6 bases at V and 11 bases at J, with 11 bases between the two ends. This CDR3 is 11 amino acids long. CDR1 is MDHEN and CDR2 is SYDVKM in the germline V gene.

This clone was counted once. V usage is TRBV13 and J usage is TRBJ2-5, with 8 bases aligning to TRBD2. Germline V CDR1 and CDR2: PRHDT, FYEKMQ (reference sequence). V was clipped by 5 bases and J by 7 bases; unmatched bases: 12. The CDR3 contains 15 residues. CDR3 region: CASSRMSGGPGTQYF. In DNA form, the CDR3 reads TGTGCCAGCAGCCGCATGTCGGGGGGGCCGGGGACCCAGTACTTC.

This rearrangement joins TRBV2 to TRBJ2-7; D ambiguous. The germline V and J ends were trimmed by 0 bases and 3 bases, with 0 bases remaining between them. This CDR3 is 11 amino acids long. Looked up from germline, CDR1 is SNHLY and CDR2 is FYNNEI. The CDR3 DNA follows: TGTGCCAGCAGTGAAGCCTACGAGCAGTACGTC. It specifies CASSEAYEQYV.

The rearrangement links TRBV4-1 to TRBJ2-2; D gene ambiguous. V was pared by 1 base and J by 4 bases, with 13 bases between. The CDR3 covers 16 residues. Per the germline V gene, CDR1 is MGHRA and CDR2 is YSYEKL. This CDR3 is CASSQATMGGTGELFF. The CDR3 region has the DNA TGCGCCAGCAGCCAAGCGACAATGGGTGGCACCGGGGAGCTGTTTTTT.

V usage is TRBV2 and J usage is TRBJ2-7; 11 bases are a match to TRBD2. The germline V gene encodes CDR1 SNHLY and CDR2 FYNNEI. The CDR3 sequence is 17 residues long. V dropped 5 bases and J dropped 6; count of bases not matched to a gene: 15. CDR3 protein: CASSTGTSGGGIGEQYF. In nucleotides, the CDR3 is TGTGCCAGCAGTACCGGGACTAGCGGAGGAGGGATCGGCGAGCAGTACTTC. Full variable domain (missing parts from reference TRBV2 and TRBJ2-7): EPEVTQTPSHQVTQMGQEVILRCVPISNHLYFYWYRQILGQKVEFLVSFYNNEISEKSEIFDDQFSVERPDGSNFTLKIRSTKLEDSAMYFCASSTGTSGGGIGEQYFGPGTRLTVT.

This chain links TRBV12-3 or TRBV12-4 with TRBJ2-7, with D possibly TRBD2 on 6 matching bases. The CDR3 has 13 residues. V was clipped by 7 bases and J by 5 bases, with 15 bases between them. The CDR3, as DNA: TGTGCCAGCAAATTGGGAGGTCCCCACGAGCAGTACTTC. This encodes CASKLGGPHEQYF.

This chain links TRBV5-1 with TRBJ1-2; D remains ambiguous. V was pared by 0 bases and J by 6 bases, with 12 bases between. CDR1 and CDR2 from the germline V gene are SGHRS and YFSETQ. This CDR3 region has 14 residues. The CDR3 reads CASSLEGSLNGYTF. CDR3 sequence (DNA): TGCGCCAGCAGCTTGGAAGGCAGCCTAAATGGCTACACCTTC.

This rearrangement joins TRBV18 to TRBJ1-4, with D possibly TRBD1 on 5 matching bases. Germline values: CDR1 KGHSH, CDR2 LQKENI. The CDR3 contains 16 residues. With 3 bases removed from V and 0 bases from J, the gap between germline ends came to 11 bases. DNA of the CDR3: TGTGCCAGCTCACCTTACCTAGGGGCAACTAATGAAAAACTGTTTTTT. It yields the protein CASSPYLGATNEKLFF.

The J gene is TRBJ2-2, the V gene TRBV28, with TRBD1 matching 9 bases. Losses at the gene ends were 5 bases for V and 5 bases for J; bases not matched to a gene: 12. From germline, CDR1 is MDHEN and CDR2 SYDVKM. The CDR3 totals 17 residues. CDR3 region: CASSPSGQGLSTGELFF. The CDR3 DNA reads as TGTGCCAGCAGTCCCTCGGGACAGGGATTGTCTACCGGGGAGCTGTTTTTT.

The rearrangement joins TRBV7-9 to TRBJ1-1; 11 nucleotides agree with TRBD1. The CDR3 length is 15 residues. With V trimmed by 3 bases and J by 5 bases, 5 bases remained unmatched. Germline V lookup: CDR1 SEHNR, CDR2 FQNEAQ (reference sequence). Here the CDR3 DNA reads TGTGCCAGCAGCTTGGACAGGGGGCTGGTGACTGAAGCTTTCTTT. Translation: CASSLDRGLVTEAFF.